The rows below give T cell receptor beta chains drawn from one sample of a study of blood T cell repertoires in COVID-19. Generated by immunoSEQ multiplex PCR, the TCRdb table keeps only in-frame clones and is missing some. The table includes some 96,000 clones, almost 90% detected once. The sample comprised peripheral blood. These receptors came from a human donor in a cohort sampled during active COVID-19. Each CDR3 is given with its conserved first and last residue. D genes are given only for firm matches. Clone size, where shown, is once, few, many, or a class for clones that have expanded.

TRBJ1-2	14	TRBD1	NA	TRBV5-1	CASSLAGQEEGYTF	TGCGCCAGCAGCTTGGCGGGACAGGAAGAGGGCTACACCTTC
TRBJ1-1	14	TRBD1	NA	TRBV7-9	CASSSGTANTEAFF	TGTGCCAGCAGCTCCGGGACAGCGAACACTGAAGCTTTCTTT
TRBJ1-2	15	NA	NA	TRBV4-3	CASSQDRVSTYGYTF	TGCGCCAGCAGCCAAGACAGGGTTTCGACCTATGGCTACACCTTC
TRBJ1-1	13	NA	NA	TRBV28	CASSPWGGTEAFF	TGTGCCAGCAGCCCTTGGGGGGGCACTGAAGCTTTCTTT
TRBJ2-1	13	NA	NA	TRBV9	CASSLDSYNEQFF	TGTGCCAGCAGCCTAGACAGTTACAATGAGCAGTTCTTC
TRBJ2-5	16	NA	NA	TRBV6-6	CASSYSMVGGEETQYF	TGTGCCAGCAGTTACTCGATGGTAGGGGGGGAAGAGACCCAGTACTTC
TRBJ1-4	15	NA	NA	TRBV6-5	CASSYGGATNEKLFF	TGTGCCAGCAGTTATGGAGGGGCAACTAATGAAAAACTGTTTTTT
TRBJ2-3	13	NA	NA	TRBV28	CASSFQGTDTQYF	TGTGCCAGCAGTTTTCAGGGAACAGATACGCAGTATTTT
TRBJ1-6	13	TRBD1	NA	TRBV12-3/TRBV12-4	CASGGTGNSPLHF	TGTGCCAGCGGAGGGACAGGCAATTCACCCCTCCACTTT
TRBJ2-7	15	NA	NA	TRBV28	CASSAQGLSPYEQYF	TGTGCCAGCAGTGCCCAGGGGTTATCGCCCTACGAGCAGTACTTC
TRBJ2-7	14	NA	NA	TRBV3-1/TRBV3-2	CASSHQSGMNEQYF	TGTGCCAGCAGCCATCAGTCAGGGATGAACGAGCAGTACTTC
TRBJ1-4	15	NA	few	TRBV18	CASSPTDRTSEKLFF	TGTGCCAGCTCACCCACCGACAGGACCTCTGAAAAACTGTTTTTT
TRBJ2-3	16	TRBD2	few	TRBV11-2	CASSLVPGGWADTQYF	TGTGCCAGCAGCTTAGTTCCGGGAGGGTGGGCAGATACGCAGTATTTT
TRBJ2-7	14	TRBD1	NA	TRBV5-6	CASNIRDRGYEQYF	TGTGCCAGCAACATCCGGGACAGGGGATACGAGCAGTACTTC
TRBJ1-2	16	NA	NA	TRBV28	CASSLSGSSRAYGYTF	TGTGCCAGCAGTCTGTCCGGGAGCTCGCGGGCCTATGGCTACACCTTC
TRBJ2-5	13	NA	NA	TRBV5-1	CASRQGLQETQYF	TGCGCCAGCAGACAGGGTTTGCAAGAGACCCAGTACTTC
TRBJ1-1	16	NA	NA	TRBV5-1	CASSLEASQWNTEAFF	TGCGCCAGCAGCTTGGAAGCGAGTCAGTGGAACACTGAAGCTTTCTTT
TRBJ1-2	13	NA	NA	TRBV10-3	CAISGGHNYGYTF	TGTGCCATCAGTGGGGGACATAACTATGGCTACACCTTC
TRBJ1-5	15	NA	NA	TRBV14	CASSHGSVGDQPQHF	TGTGCCAGCAGCCACGGATCGGTAGGAGATCAGCCCCAGCATTTT
TRBJ2-2	21	NA	NA	TRBV7-3	CASSLSIRGRRKRDFTGELFF	TGTGCCAGCAGCTTAAGTATAAGGGGGCGCCGCAAAAGGGACTTTACCGGGGAGCTGTTTTTT
TRBJ1-5	15	NA	many	TRBV19	CASSIRGRGNQPQHF	TGTGCCAGTAGTATTCGCGGCAGGGGTAATCAGCCCCAGCATTTT
TRBJ2-1	12	NA	NA	TRBV4-1	CASSQELDEQFF	TGCGCCAGCAGCCAAGAACTAGATGAGCAGTTCTTC
TRBJ1-1	14	TRBD1	NA	TRBV5-6	CASSLQGASTEAFF	TGTGCCAGCAGCCTACAGGGGGCCAGTACTGAAGCTTTCTTT
TRBJ2-1	14	NA	once	TRBV27	CASSPGHLYNEQFF	TGTGCCAGCAGTCCGGGACACTTATACAATGAGCAGTTCTTC
TRBJ2-2	13	NA	NA	TRBV12-3/TRBV12-4	CASSFPSRGELFF	TGTGCCAGCAGTTTCCCCTCGCGAGGGGAGCTGTTTTTT
TRBJ1-1	12	NA	NA	TRBV29-1	CSVEDPPREAFF	TGCAGCGTTGAAGATCCCCCCCGTGAAGCTTTCTTT
TRBJ2-7	14	NA	few	TRBV9	CASSVGGLSMEQYF	TGTGCCAGCAGCGTAGGAGGACTCAGCATGGAGCAGTACTTC
TRBJ2-7	15	TRBD1	NA	TRBV19	CASSIEDRGSYEQYF	TGTGCCAGTAGTATAGAGGACAGGGGCTCCTACGAGCAGTACTTC
TRBJ2-7	15	NA	NA	TRBV3-1/TRBV3-2	CASSQTGRTAYEQYF	TGTGCCAGCAGCCAGACAGGGAGGACAGCCTACGAGCAGTACTTC
TRBJ1-4	15	NA	NA	TRBV28	CASSPTGMGNEKLFF	TGTGCCAGCAGTCCAACAGGGATGGGAAATGAAAAACTGTTTTTT
TRBJ1-4	18	TRBD1	once	TRBV18	CASSPLKNSGTGDGKLFF	TGTGCCAGCTCACCGCTCAAAAACTCCGGGACAGGGGACGGAAAACTGTTTTTT
TRBJ2-2	13	NA	NA	TRBV3-1/TRBV3-2	CASIDSNTGELFF	TGTGCCAGCATAGATTCGAACACCGGGGAGCTGTTTTTT
TRBJ1-6	13	TRBD1	NA	TRBV2	CASKGTGQSPLHF	TGTGCCAGCAAAGGGACAGGGCAATCACCCCTCCACTTT
TRBJ1-2	13	NA	NA	TRBV6-5	CASSRQGKNGYTF	TGTGCCAGCAGCCGCCAGGGCAAAAATGGCTACACCTTC
TRBJ1-2	17	TRBD1	NA	TRBV19	CASSRPGQGVSGYGYTF	TGTGCCAGTAGTAGACCGGGACAGGGGGTTTCTGGCTATGGCTACACCTTC
TRBJ2-1	13	NA	once	TRBV6-2/TRBV6-3	CASSYPTRDEQFF	TGTGCCAGCAGTTATCCTACTAGGGATGAGCAGTTCTTC
TRBJ2-1	13	NA	NA	TRBV5-1	CASSRGTNSEQFF	TGCGCCAGCAGCAGGGGGACTAACTCTGAGCAGTTCTTC
TRBJ2-3	15	NA	NA	TRBV9	CASSVETAGSNTQYF	TGTGCCAGCAGCGTAGAGACGGCAGGATCAAATACGCAGTATTTT
TRBJ2-1	14	NA	NA	TRBV7-9	CASSLARAENEQFF	TGTGCCAGCAGCTTAGCGCGGGCGGAGAATGAGCAGTTCTTC
TRBJ2-5	13	TRBD1	NA	TRBV5-4	CASSSQGEETQYF	TGTGCCAGCAGTTCCCAGGGGGAGGAGACCCAGTACTTC
TRBJ2-2	16	NA	NA	TRBV4-2	CASSQETRSQLGELFF	TGTGCCAGCAGCCAAGAGACTAGATCCCAGCTCGGGGAGCTGTTTTTT
TRBJ1-5	16	TRBD1	NA	TRBV15	CATSRVLDRKDQPQHF	TGTGCCACCAGCAGAGTCTTGGACAGGAAAGATCAGCCCCAGCATTTT
TRBJ1-4	21	NA	NA	TRBV21-1	CASSWARLKNCFLQPTEKLFF	NA
TRBJ1-2	13	NA	few	TRBV4-2	CASSQDLGAGYTF	TGTGCCAGCAGCCAAGATCTAGGTGCTGGCTACACCTTC
TRBJ2-7	11	NA	few	TRBV7-9	CASSSYYEQYF	TGTGCCAGCAGCTCTTACTACGAGCAGTACTTC
TRBJ2-4	14	NA	NA	TRBV19	CASSISPATNIQYF	TGTGCCAGTAGTATATCCCCCGCGACTAACATTCAGTACTTC
TRBJ1-3	14	NA	NA	TRBV6-5	CASTPVGHGNTIYF	TGTGCCAGCACCCCGGTTGGACACGGAAACACCATATATTTT
TRBJ2-3	14	NA	NA	TRBV28	CASSSYGRGDTQYF	TGTGCCAGCAGTTCGTACGGTAGGGGAGATACGCAGTATTTT
TRBJ1-1	13	NA	once	TRBV6-1	CASSEGQDTEAFF	TGTGCCAGCAGTGAAGGGCAGGACACTGAAGCTTTCTTT
TRBJ2-7	16	NA	once	TRBV6-2/TRBV6-3	CASSPGHPRLRDEQYF	TGTGCCAGCAGCCCGGGACACCCACGCCTCAGGGACGAGCAGTACTTC
TRBJ2-1	17	TRBD2	NA	TRBV2	CASGDLGGSGSGNEQFF	TGTGCCAGCGGGGACCTGGGGGGCAGCGGGAGCGGGAATGAGCAGTTCTTC
TRBJ2-5	16	TRBD1	NA	TRBV7-8	CASSHAGDRGQETQYF	TGTGCCAGCAGCCATGCCGGAGACAGGGGCCAAGAGACCCAGTACTTC
TRBJ2-3	13	NA	NA	TRBV4-3	CASSQDMASSQYF	TGCGCCAGCAGCCAAGATATGGCAAGTTCGCAGTATTTT
TRBJ1-5	14	NA	NA	TRBV19	CASNPMTVNQPQHF	TGTGCCAGTAACCCGATGACAGTCAATCAGCCCCAGCATTTT
TRBJ2-1	15	NA	NA	TRBV28	CASSSVPTTYNEQFF	TGTGCCAGCAGTTCGGTGCCAACTACCTACAATGAGCAGTTCTTC
TRBJ2-7	13	NA	NA	TRBV5-1	CASSSGQTYEQYF	TGCGCCAGCAGCTCCGGACAAACCTACGAGCAGTACTTC
TRBJ1-6	15	TRBD1	NA	TRBV28	CASSPPTGESSPLHF	TGTGCCAGCAGTCCCCCGACAGGGGAGTCATCACCCCTCCACTTT
TRBJ2-7	16	TRBD2	NA	TRBV3-1/TRBV3-2	CASSQDRLAVFYEQYF	TGTGCCAGCAGCCAAGATCGACTAGCGGTCTTCTACGAGCAGTACTTC
TRBJ2-5	14	TRBD1	NA	TRBV28	CASSSTGGRETQYF	TGTGCCAGCAGTTCCACAGGGGGCCGGGAGACCCAGTACTTC
TRBJ2-7	14	NA	once	TRBV27	CASSPIGQTYEQYF	TGTGCCAGCAGTCCTATTGGGCAAACCTACGAGCAGTACTTC